This T cell receptor beta chain was recorded in a study of T cell changes during pregnancy in multiple sclerosis. The data were produced by immunoSEQ multiplex PCR, yet TCRdb's version contains in-frame clones alone and is incomplete. The sample lists 54,000 or so clones, 85% to 95% occurring once. Trimming took 2 bases from V and 2 from J; bases not matched to a gene: 5. Germline CDR1 is SGHDT and CDR2 is YYEEEE. This CDR3 spans 17 amino acids. This receptor was taken from a female donor with multiple sclerosis, enrolled in a pregnancy study. The sample in question was CD4+ T cells from peripheral blood mononuclear cells, obtained before pregnancy. The genes are TRBV5-6 and TRBJ2-7; 15 bases align to TRBD2. The chain's CDR3 is CASSFWTSGRAAYEQYF. The DNA of the CDR3 is TGTGCCAGCAGCTTTTGGACTAGCGGGAGGGCCGCCTACGAGCAGTACTTC.